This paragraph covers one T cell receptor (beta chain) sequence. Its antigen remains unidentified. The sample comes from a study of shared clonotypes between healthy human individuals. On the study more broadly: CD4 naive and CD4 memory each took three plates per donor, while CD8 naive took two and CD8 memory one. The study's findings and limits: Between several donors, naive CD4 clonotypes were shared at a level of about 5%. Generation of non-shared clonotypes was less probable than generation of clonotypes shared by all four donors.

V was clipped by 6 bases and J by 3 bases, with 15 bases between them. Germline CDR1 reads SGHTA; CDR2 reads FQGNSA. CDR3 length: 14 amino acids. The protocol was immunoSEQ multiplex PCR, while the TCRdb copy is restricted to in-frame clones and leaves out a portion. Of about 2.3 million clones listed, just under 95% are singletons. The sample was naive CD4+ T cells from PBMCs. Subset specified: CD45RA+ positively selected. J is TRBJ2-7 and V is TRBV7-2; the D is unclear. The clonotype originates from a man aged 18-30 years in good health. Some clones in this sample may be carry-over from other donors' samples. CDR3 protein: CASRPRRLDYEQYF. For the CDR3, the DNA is TGTGCCAGCAGACCCCGACGGTTAGACTACGAGCAGTACTTC.